The source of this T cell receptor beta chain is a study of blood T cell repertoires in COVID-19. The wider study: Some COVID-19 samples were acute and others convalescent; all came from the United States, Italy and Spain. T cells, B-cell-depleted T cells, or PBMCs provided the cDNA or gDNA that served as material.

This table comes from immunoSEQ multiplex PCR, and its TCRdb copy is limited to in-frame clones, with some not included. The sample has about 140,000 clones; roughly 84% are singletons. Germline V lookup: CDR1 LNHDA, CDR2 SQIVND (reference sequence). The CDR3 covers 16 residues. V was clipped by 3 bases and J by 3 bases; unmatched bases: 7. The chain links TRBV19 to TRBJ2-2; 7 bases fit TRBD2. This receptor was taken from a human donor in a cohort sampled during active COVID-19. Sequencing was done on a sample of peripheral blood. The CDR3 is CASSMSGVVDTGELFF. CDR3 in DNA: TGTGCCAGTAGTATGAGCGGGGTCGTCGACACCGGGGAGCTGTTTTTT.